The next 32 T cell receptor beta chains were all read from a single sample in a study of blood T cells in healthy people across ages. Sample-barcoded 5' priming and a J-beta primer mix drove a second PCR of roughly 6 to 12 cycles. Each CDR3 protein gets one entry after TCRdb re-called the 5' RACE reads with MiXCR. This sample has 1.5 million to 2 million distinct CDR3 sequences; about 28% occur once, and the top ten carry 7.7%. Sequencing was carried out using blood. The receptors originated from a woman aged 30 to 39 in good health.

Here the CDR3 reads CASSRGEWYYEQYF. CDR3 sequence (DNA): TGTGCCAGCAGCCGCGGGGAGTGGTATTACGAGCAGTACTTC. The rearrangement joins TRBV6-5 to TRBJ2-7, with D perhaps matching TRBD2 (6 bases). The V end was cut by 6 bases, the J end by 4 bases, with 16 bases between. Germline CDR1 reads MNHEY; CDR2 reads SVGAGI. This CDR3 has 14 residues.

There are a few counts of this clonotype. The CDR3 here is CASSLDGSTSEAFF. CDR3 bases: TGTGCCAGCTCCCTGGACGGTTCAACAAGTGAAGCTTTCTTT. The chain employs TRBV18 and TRBJ1-1, with D hard to call. The CDR3 is 14 amino acids. In germline, CDR1 is KGHSH, CDR2 LQKENI. V shed 6 bases and J shed 7 bases, with 18 bases lying between them.

V usage is TRBV7-6 and J usage is TRBJ1-1; D gene unclear. The germline CDR1 and CDR2 sequences are SGHVS and FNYEAQ. This CDR3 is built from 14 residues. V dropped 0 bases and J dropped 7 bases, with 12 bases sitting between them. This chain's CDR3 is CASSLAAGTVEAFF. CDR3 coding DNA: TGTGCCAGCAGCTTAGCGGCCGGAACCGTTGAAGCTTTCTTT. Full variable domain (remainder filled in from reference TRBV7-6 and TRBJ1-1): GAGVSQSPRYKVTKRGQDVALRCDPISGHVSLYWYRQALGQGPEFLTYFNYEAQQDKSGLPNDRFSAERPEGSISTLTIQRTEQRDSAMYRCASSLAAGTVEAFFGQGTRLTVV.

In its sample, this clonotype was seen a few times. The CDR3 coding sequence is TGCGCCAGCAGCTTGGACAAAGGTGGGGGAGATACGCAGTATTTT. Translating gives CASSLDKGGGDTQYF. This rearrangement joins TRBV5-1 to TRBJ2-3; the D call may be TRBD1 or TRBD2 (5 bases each). V was trimmed by 0 bases and J by 5 bases, leaving 13 bases between them. The germline V gene has CDR1 SGHRS and CDR2 YFSETQ. The CDR3 length is 15 residues.

The J gene is TRBJ2-3, the V gene TRBV4-1, with 7 positions matching TRBD2. After removal of 1 base from V and 0 bases from J, the junction contained 4 bases not matched to a gene. Germline loops: CDR1 MGHRA, CDR2 YSYEKL. This CDR3 spans 16 amino acids. This CDR3 reads CASSQGREGSTDTQYF. The CDR3 DNA follows: TGCGCCAGCAGCCAAGGCAGGGAGGGAAGCACAGATACGCAGTATTTT.

This clonotype has only a few counts. The chain's CDR3 is CATSDPSQETQYF. The CDR3 nucleotides read TGTGCCACCAGTGATCCTAGTCAAGAGACCCAGTACTTC. The chain employs TRBV24-1 and TRBJ2-5; no firm D call. Germline V CDR1 and CDR2: KGHDR, SFDVKD. The CDR3 totals 13 residues. Trimming took off 3 bases at V and 2 bases at J, with 6 bases between the two ends.

The J gene is TRBJ1-1, the V gene TRBV20-1; the D gene is possibly TRBD1 (6 bases). V was pared by 6 bases and J by 0 bases, with 11 bases between. The CDR3 spans 13 residues. Germline-derived CDR1 and CDR2 are DFQATT and SNEGSKA (reference sequence). In DNA, the CDR3 is TGCAGTGCCTCCGACAGGATGAACACTGAAGCTTTCTTT. Protein sequence: CSASDRMNTEAFF.

This chain joins TRBV2 and TRBJ1-5; D gene uncertain. Trimming shortened V by 3 bases and J by 6 bases, and 12 bases separated the two germline ends. This CDR3 contains 14 residues. Germline V gene lookup returns CDR1 SNHLY and CDR2 FYNNEI. The CDR3 DNA reads as TGTGCCAGCAGTGAGGGCCAAGTCGGTCAGCCCCAGCATTTT. Protein: CASSEGQVGQPQHF. Using reference TRBV2 and TRBJ1-5 for the parts outside the CDR3, the full variable domain is EPEVTQTPSHQVTQMGQEVILRCVPISNHLYFYWYRQILGQKVEFLVSFYNNEISEKSEIFDDQFSVERPDGSNFTLKIRSTKLEDSAMYFCASSEGQVGQPQHFGDGTRLSIL.

A few counts support this clonotype. V and J are TRBV24-1 and TRBJ2-1; 14 bases align to TRBD2. Germline V gene data show CDR1 as KGHDR and CDR2 as SFDVKD. Germline trimming cut 4 bases from V and 8 bases from J; bases unmatched to any gene: 9. The CDR3 covers 17 residues. The CDR3 DNA is TGTGCCACCAGTGACCGAGGGACTAGCGGGAGTATCTATGAGCAGTTCTTC. Its translation is CATSDRGTSGSIYEQFF.

This chain's CDR3 is CASSIRLVSYNEQFF. As DNA, the CDR3 is TGTGCCAGTAGTATAAGACTAGTTTCCTACAATGAGCAGTTCTTC. The gene calls are TRBV19 and TRBJ2-1; tentative D call: TRBD2 (6 bases). The germline V and J ends were trimmed by 2 bases and 1 base, with 9 bases remaining between them. The CDR3 spans 15 residues. Germline CDR1 reads LNHDA; CDR2 reads SQIVND (reference sequence).

The rearrangement joins TRBV9 to TRBJ1-1; D gene ambiguous. CDR3 size: 14 residues. The ends were cut back, 1 base at V and 6 bases at J, with 13 bases in the middle. Per the germline V gene, CDR1 is SGDLS and CDR2 is YYNGEE. The CDR3 region has the DNA TGTGCCAGCAGCGTAAGCTGGGGTAGGTCTGAAGCTTTCTTT. Amino acid sequence: CASSVSWGRSEAFF.

This clonotype was counted a few times. J is TRBJ2-2 and V is TRBV5-1; D ambiguous. Between the trimmed V and J ends, which lost 4 bases and 5 bases, there was a span of 6 bases. This CDR3 spans 12 amino acids. Looked up from germline, CDR1 is SGHRS and CDR2 is YFSETQ. CDR3 amino acids: CASSQETGELFF. The CDR3 DNA reads as TGCGCCAGCAGCCAAGAGACCGGGGAGCTGTTTTTT.

This clonotype was observed at least ten times. The V gene is TRBV12-3 or TRBV12-4, the J gene TRBJ1-2; D ambiguous. V gave up 3 bases and J gave up 5 bases, with 16 bases separating them. The CDR3 length is 15 residues. CDR3 nucleotides: TGTGCCAGCAGTTTGGCCGGGGAGGAGGCGTATGGCTACACCTTC. Its translation is CASSLAGEEAYGYTF.

The J gene is TRBJ2-1, the V gene TRBV18; TRBD2 agrees at 8 bases. J lost 6 bases, V lost 0 bases, and 4 bases had no gene match. CDR3 size: 15 residues. Germline V lookup: CDR1 KGHSH, CDR2 LQKENI. CDR3 DNA: TGTGCCAGCTCACCACCCACTAGCGGACCCAATGAGCAGTTCTTC. Its protein is CASSPPTSGPNEQFF.

This clonotype was detected many times. The DNA of the CDR3 is TGTGCCAGCAACGAAAGACAGGTCTACGAGCAGTACTTC. It encodes CASNERQVYEQYF. This chain links TRBV28 with TRBJ2-7, with D perhaps TRBD1 (6 bases). This CDR3 region has 13 residues. Trimming shortened V by 7 bases and J by 3 bases, and 13 bases separated the two germline ends. In germline, CDR1 is MDHEN, CDR2 SYDVKM.

This clonotype was detected ten times or more. This chain links TRBV12-3 or TRBV12-4 with TRBJ2-1; 9 bases line up with TRBD2. The CDR3 contains 16 residues. The trim removed 3 bases at V and 5 bases at J, leaving 8 bases unmatched. In DNA form, the CDR3 reads TGTGCCAGCAGTTTCGGGTTAGCGGGAGCGGACAATGAGCAGTTCTTC. As protein: CASSFGLAGADNEQFF.

Many counts were recorded for this clonotype. The genes are TRBV6-2 or TRBV6-3 and TRBJ2-7; no firm D call. This CDR3 spans 12 amino acids. Between the trimmed V and J ends, which lost 6 bases and 0 bases, there was a span of 6 bases. Germline loops: CDR1 MNHEY, CDR2 SVGEGT. The CDR3 region has the DNA TGTGCCAGCAGGTCACTCTCCTACGAGCAGTACTTC. It translates to CASRSLSYEQYF.

This clonotype was recorded a few times. The chain combines TRBV20-1 with TRBJ2-7, with D hard to call. The length of the CDR3 is 14 residues. CDR1 and CDR2 (germline): DFQATT, SNEGSKA (reference sequence). Trimming stripped 0 bases from V and 4 bases from J, with 13 bases between. The CDR3, as DNA: TGCAGTGCTAGAGATGCGCGACCGCCGTACGAGCAGTACTTC. It encodes CSARDARPPYEQYF.

This clonotype turned up a few times. This sequence joins TRBV9 and TRBJ2-2; 8 bases align to TRBD1. This CDR3 is built from 15 residues. J was trimmed by 6 bases and V by 6 bases; bases with no gene match: 10. The V gene's germline CDR1 is SGDLS and CDR2 YYNGEE. The CDR3 sequence: CASTPDRAGPGELFF. As DNA, the CDR3 is TGTGCCAGCACCCCGGACAGGGCTGGGCCCGGGGAGCTGTTTTTT.

The chain uses TRBV29-1 and TRBJ2-3; a weak D match, TRBD2 (6 bases). The CDR3 is 14 amino acids. V was shortened by 4 bases and J by 0 bases, with 11 bases between the two germline ends. Germline V gives CDR1 SQVTM, CDR2 ANQGSEA. The CDR3 loop reads CSVGWGESTDTQYF. The CDR3 DNA sequence: TGCAGCGTTGGATGGGGGGAGAGCACAGATACGCAGTATTTT.

This chain joins TRBV9 and TRBJ2-7; D assignment may be TRBD1 or TRBD2 (6 bases each). The germline gives CDR1 SGDLS, CDR2 YYNGEE. This CDR3 contains 15 residues. The ends were cut back, 0 bases at V and 2 bases at J, with 12 bases in the middle. In DNA form, the CDR3 reads TGTGCCAGCAGCGTAGGTGGAGGGGGAACCTACGAGCAGTACTTC. Its protein is CASSVGGGGTYEQYF.

This clonotype was picked up a small number of times. This could be a read error, since a much larger clone is one nucleotide away. V usage is TRBV2 and J usage is TRBJ2-7, with D possibly matching TRBD2 (5 bases). This CDR3 has 15 amino acids. CDR1 and CDR2 from the germline V gene are SNHLY and FYNNEI. Here the CDR3 reads CASSEESGLLYVQYF. CDR3 DNA sequence: TGTGCCAGCAGTGAAGAGAGTGGACTCCTCTACGTGCAGTACTTC.

Only a few counts were recorded for this clonotype. The rearrangement uses TRBV7-2 and TRBJ2-3, with 10 bases identical to TRBD1. This CDR3 is built from 17 residues. Germline V gene lookup returns CDR1 SGHTA and CDR2 FQGNSA. The V segment lost 6 bases and the J segment 2 bases; nucleotides outside the gene matches: 11. Here the CDR3 DNA reads TGTGCCAGCAGGCGAACCTCGGGACAGGGGAACACAGATACGCAGTATTTT. Translation gives CASRRTSGQGNTDTQYF.

This chain connects TRBV7-8 to TRBJ2-1; 12 nucleotides align to TRBD2. The J segment lost 7 bases and the V segment lost 5 bases, leaving 9 bases of the junction unmatched. The CDR3 length is 16 residues. Germline V gene sequence: CDR1 SGHVS, CDR2 FQNEAQ. The DNA for the CDR3 is TGTGCCAGCAGCAACCCTCTCACTAGCGGGAGGAATGAGCAGTTCTTC. It specifies CASSNPLTSGRNEQFF.

The genes are TRBV7-2 and TRBJ2-3; D is unresolved. The CDR3 has 15 residues. Trimming left V 7 bases short and J 1 base short, with 15 bases between. Germline CDR1 reads SGHTA; CDR2 reads FQGNSA. CDR3 sequence (DNA): TGTGCCAGCATCCCTTCCCCCTGGCGCACAGATACGCAGTATTTT. Its translation is CASIPSPWRTDTQYF.

The table lists this clonotype with a few counts. The chain recombines TRBV4-3 with TRBJ2-3, with 13 positions matching TRBD2. There are 19 residues in the CDR3. V lost 0 bases, J lost 5 bases, and 11 bases stayed unmatched. Germline CDR1 and CDR2: LGHNA and YSLEER. CDR3 residues: CASSQDRLRTSGSLDTQYF. The CDR3, as DNA: TGCGCCAGCAGCCAAGATAGACTCCGGACTAGCGGGAGTTTAGATACGCAGTATTTT.

This clonotype was counted only a few times. J is TRBJ2-5 and V is TRBV28; the D gene is possibly TRBD1 (5 bases). CDR3 length: 14 residues. Germline-derived CDR1 and CDR2 are MDHEN and SYDVKM. Between the trimmed V and J ends, which lost 0 bases and 9 bases, there was a span of 14 bases. CDR3 loop: CASSLWQGVEPQYF. CDR3 coding DNA: TGTGCCAGCAGTTTATGGCAGGGCGTTGAGCCCCAGTACTTC.

This clonotype was seen a handful of times. The junction departs from germline at one end; a sequencing error may be responsible. V gene TRBV18 combines with J gene TRBJ2-3, with D maybe TRBD1 (5 bases). Germline V gives CDR1 KGHSH, CDR2 LQKENI. CDR3 length: 15 amino acids. CDR3 bases: TGTGCCAGCTCCCCACAGACAGCCACCACAGATACGCAGTATTTT. Encoded protein: CASSPQTATTDTQYF.

The genes are TRBV5-1 and TRBJ2-7; D is perhaps TRBD1 or TRBD2 (5 bases each). V lost 0 bases, J lost 4 bases, and 23 bases lay in between. The length of the CDR3 is 18 residues. Germline values: CDR1 SGHRS, CDR2 YFSETQ. The CDR3 here is CASSLAGTDGRLGYEQYF. The CDR3 DNA follows: TGCGCCAGCAGCTTGGCGGGGACCGACGGCAGACTCGGGTACGAGCAGTACTTC.

This clonotype was counted between two and nine times. This chain uses TRBV30 with TRBJ1-1; tentatively, D is TRBD1 (5 bases). Germline-derived CDR1 and CDR2 are GTSNPN and SVGIG (reference sequence). The CDR3 length is 13 residues. The V end was cut by 0 bases, the J end by 4 bases, with 9 bases between. DNA of the CDR3: TGTGCCTGGAGTGTGTTAGGGACCACTGAAGCTTTCTTT. This codes for CAWSVLGTTEAFF.

This clonotype occurred a few times. The V call is TRBV28, the J call TRBJ1-2; 9 positions agree with TRBD1. This CDR3 contains 15 residues. CDR1 and CDR2 (germline): MDHEN, SYDVKM. V was pared by 5 bases and J by 4 bases, with 8 bases of the junction left unmatched. The CDR3 sequence is CASSPPTGGSYGYTF. As DNA, the CDR3 is TGTGCCAGCAGTCCACCGACAGGGGGAAGCTATGGCTACACCTTC.

The V and J genes are TRBV20-1 and TRBJ2-1; no clear D. The tail of the sequence fits TRBJ2-7 better, so the J call may be wrong. The length of the CDR3 is 11 residues. Germline assignment: CDR1 DFQATT and CDR2 SNEGSKA (reference sequence). DNA of the CDR3: TGCAGCCCTGACTCCTACAATGAGCAGTACTTC. This gives the protein CSPDSYNEQYF.